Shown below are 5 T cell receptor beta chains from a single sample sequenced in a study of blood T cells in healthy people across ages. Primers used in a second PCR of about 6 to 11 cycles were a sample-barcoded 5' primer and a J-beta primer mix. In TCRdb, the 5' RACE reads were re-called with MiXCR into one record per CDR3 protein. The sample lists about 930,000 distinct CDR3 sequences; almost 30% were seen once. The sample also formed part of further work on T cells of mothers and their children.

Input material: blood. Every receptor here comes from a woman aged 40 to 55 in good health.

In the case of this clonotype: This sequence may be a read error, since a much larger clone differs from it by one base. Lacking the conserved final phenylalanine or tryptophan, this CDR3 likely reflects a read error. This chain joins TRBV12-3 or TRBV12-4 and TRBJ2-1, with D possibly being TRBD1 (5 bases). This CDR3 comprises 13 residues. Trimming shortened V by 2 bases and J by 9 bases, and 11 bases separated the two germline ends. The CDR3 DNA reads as TGTGCCAGCAGTTTACCAGGGCGGAGTGAGCAGTTCTCC. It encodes CASSLPGRSEQFS.

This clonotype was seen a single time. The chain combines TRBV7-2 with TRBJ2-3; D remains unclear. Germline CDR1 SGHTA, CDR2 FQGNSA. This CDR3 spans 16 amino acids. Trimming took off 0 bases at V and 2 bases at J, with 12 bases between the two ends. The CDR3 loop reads CASSLALAINTDTQYF. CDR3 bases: TGTGCCAGCAGCTTAGCGCTGGCTATCAACACAGATACGCAGTATTTT. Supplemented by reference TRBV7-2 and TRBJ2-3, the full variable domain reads GAGVSQSPSNKVTEKGKDVELRCDPISGHTALYWYRQSLGQGLEFLIYFQGNSAPDKSGLPSDRFSAERTGGSVSTLTIQRTQQEDSAVYLCASSLALAINTDTQYFGPGTRLTVL.

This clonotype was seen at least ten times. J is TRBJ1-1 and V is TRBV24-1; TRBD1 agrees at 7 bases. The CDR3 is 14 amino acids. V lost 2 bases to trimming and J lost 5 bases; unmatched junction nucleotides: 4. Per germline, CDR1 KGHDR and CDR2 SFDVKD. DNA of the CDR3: TGTGCCACCAGTGATTCTGACAGGGATACTGAAGCTTTCTTT. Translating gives CATSDSDRDTEAFF.

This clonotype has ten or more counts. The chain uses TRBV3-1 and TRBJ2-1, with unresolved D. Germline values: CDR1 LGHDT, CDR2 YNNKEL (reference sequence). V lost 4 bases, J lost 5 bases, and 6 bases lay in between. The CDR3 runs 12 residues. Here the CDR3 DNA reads TGTGCCAGCAGCCTCCAAAACAATGAGCAGTTCTTC. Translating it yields CASSLQNNEQFF.

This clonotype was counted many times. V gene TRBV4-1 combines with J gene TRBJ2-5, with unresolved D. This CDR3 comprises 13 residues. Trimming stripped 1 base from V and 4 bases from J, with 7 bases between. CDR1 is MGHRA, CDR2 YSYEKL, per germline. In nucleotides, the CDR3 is TGCGCCAGCAGCCAAGGGTTCAGAGAGACCCAGTACTTC. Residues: CASSQGFRETQYF.